This T cell receptor (beta chain) was identified in a study of technical replicates of blood from a few donors. Only in-frame clones appear in the TCRdb table, and some are missing; sequencing was by immunoSEQ multiplex PCR. Among about 80,000 clones listed, under 99% were seen once. This sequence was found in a human donor in good health. The sequenced material came from T cells isolated from PBMCs.

CDR3 residues: CASSPTGDRTEAFF. In DNA form, the CDR3 reads TGTGCCAGCAGTCCCACAGGGGACCGTACTGAAGCTTTCTTT. The genes are TRBV28 and TRBJ1-1, with 7 bases fitting TRBD1. Germline V CDR1 and CDR2: MDHEN, SYDVKM. There are 14 residues in the CDR3. V dropped 5 bases and J dropped 5; count of bases not matched to a gene: 8. The variable domain in full, completed from reference TRBV28 and TRBJ1-1, reads DVKVTQSSRYLVKRTGEKVFLECVQDMDHENMFWYRQDPGLGLRLIYFSYDVKMKEKGDIPEGYSVSREKKERFSLILESASTNQTSMYLCASSPTGDRTEAFFGQGTRLTVV.